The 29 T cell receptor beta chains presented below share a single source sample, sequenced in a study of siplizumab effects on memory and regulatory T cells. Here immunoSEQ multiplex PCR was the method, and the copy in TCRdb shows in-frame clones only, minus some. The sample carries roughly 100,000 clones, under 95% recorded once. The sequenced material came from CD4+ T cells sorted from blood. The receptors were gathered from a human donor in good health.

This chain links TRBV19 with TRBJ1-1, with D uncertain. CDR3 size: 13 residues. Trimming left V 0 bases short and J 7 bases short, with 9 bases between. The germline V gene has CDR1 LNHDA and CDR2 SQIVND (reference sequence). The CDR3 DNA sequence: TGTGCCAGTAGTATAGACCCAGGAGGTGAAGCTTTCTTT. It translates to CASSIDPGGEAFF. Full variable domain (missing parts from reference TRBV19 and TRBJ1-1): DGGITQSPKYLFRKEGQNVTLSCEQNLNHDAMYWYRQDPGQGLRLIYYSQIVNDFQKGDIAEGYSVSREKKESFPLTVTSAQKNPTAFYLCASSIDPGGEAFFGQGTRLTVV.

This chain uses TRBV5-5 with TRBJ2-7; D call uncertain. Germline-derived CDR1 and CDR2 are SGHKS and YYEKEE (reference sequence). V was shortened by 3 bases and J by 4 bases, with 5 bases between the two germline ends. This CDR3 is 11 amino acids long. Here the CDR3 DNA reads TGTGCCAGCAGCTCCAGATACGAGCAGTACTTC. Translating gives CASSSRYEQYF.

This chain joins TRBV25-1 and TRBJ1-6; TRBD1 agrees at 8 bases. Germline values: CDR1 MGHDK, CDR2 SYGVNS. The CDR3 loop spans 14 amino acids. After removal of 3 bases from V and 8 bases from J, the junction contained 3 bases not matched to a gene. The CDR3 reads CASSDTGGDSPLHF. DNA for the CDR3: TGTGCCAGCAGTGACACAGGGGGGGATTCACCCCTCCACTTT.

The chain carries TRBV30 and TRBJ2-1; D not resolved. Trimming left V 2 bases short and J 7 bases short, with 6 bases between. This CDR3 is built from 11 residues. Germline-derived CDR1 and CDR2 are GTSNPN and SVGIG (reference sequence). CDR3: CAWSPLNEQFF. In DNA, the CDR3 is TGTGCCTGGAGTCCGCTGAATGAGCAGTTCTTC.

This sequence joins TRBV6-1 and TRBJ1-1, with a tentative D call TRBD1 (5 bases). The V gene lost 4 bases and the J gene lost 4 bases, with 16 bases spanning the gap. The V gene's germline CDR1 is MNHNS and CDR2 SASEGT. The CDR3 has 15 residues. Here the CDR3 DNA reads TGTGCCAGCAGTGGGGGCAGGGTGTTCGTCACTGAAGCTTTCTTT. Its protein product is CASSGGRVFVTEAFF.

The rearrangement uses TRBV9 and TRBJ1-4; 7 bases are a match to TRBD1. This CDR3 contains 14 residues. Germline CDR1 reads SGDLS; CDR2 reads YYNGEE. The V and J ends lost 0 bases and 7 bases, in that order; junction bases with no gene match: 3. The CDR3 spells CASSVDRGGEKLFF. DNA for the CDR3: TGTGCCAGCAGCGTAGACAGGGGCGGTGAAAAACTGTTTTTT.

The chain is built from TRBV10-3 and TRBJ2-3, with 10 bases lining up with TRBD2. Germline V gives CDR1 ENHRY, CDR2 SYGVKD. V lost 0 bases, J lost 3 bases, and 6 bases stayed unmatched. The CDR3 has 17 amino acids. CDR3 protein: CAISESSSGGGTDTQYF. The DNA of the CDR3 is TGTGCCATCAGTGAGTCGTCGAGCGGGGGGGGGACAGATACGCAGTATTTT.

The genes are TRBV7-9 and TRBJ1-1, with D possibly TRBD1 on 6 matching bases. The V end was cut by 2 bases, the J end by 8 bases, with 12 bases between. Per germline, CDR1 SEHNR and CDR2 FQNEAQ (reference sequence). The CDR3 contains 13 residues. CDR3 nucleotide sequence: TGTGCCAGCAGCTTACTGGGGGCGGGCGAAGCTTTCTTT. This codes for CASSLLGAGEAFF.

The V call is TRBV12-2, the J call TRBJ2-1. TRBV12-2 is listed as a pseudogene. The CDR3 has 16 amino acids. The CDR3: CASRRLGRSINNEQFF. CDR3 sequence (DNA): TGTGCAAGTCGCCGATTGGGACGGTCGATCAACAATGAGCAGTTCTTC.

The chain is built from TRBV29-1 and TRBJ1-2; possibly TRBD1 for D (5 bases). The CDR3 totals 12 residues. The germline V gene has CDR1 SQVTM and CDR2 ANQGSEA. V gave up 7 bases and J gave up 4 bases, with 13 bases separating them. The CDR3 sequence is CSANRDLYGYTF. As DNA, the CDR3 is TGCAGCGCCAACCGGGACCTCTATGGCTACACCTTC. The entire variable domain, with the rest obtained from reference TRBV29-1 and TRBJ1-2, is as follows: SAVISQKPSRDICQRGTSLTIQCQVDSQVTMMFWYRQQPGQSLTLIATANQGSEATYESGFVIDKFPISRPNLTFSTLTVSNMSPEDSSIYLCSANRDLYGYTFGSGTRLTVV.

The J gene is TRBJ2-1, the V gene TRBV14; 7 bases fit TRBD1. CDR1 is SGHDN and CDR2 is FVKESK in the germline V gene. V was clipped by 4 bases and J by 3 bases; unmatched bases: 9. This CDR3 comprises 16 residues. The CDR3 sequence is CASSRLGTAVYNEQFF. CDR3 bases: TGTGCCAGCAGCCGCCTCGGGACAGCCGTCTACAATGAGCAGTTCTTC.

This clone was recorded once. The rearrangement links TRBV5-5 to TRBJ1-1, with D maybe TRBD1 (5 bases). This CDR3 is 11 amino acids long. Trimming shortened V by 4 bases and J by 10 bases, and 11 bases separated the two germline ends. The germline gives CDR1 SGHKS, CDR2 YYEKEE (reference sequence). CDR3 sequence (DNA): TGTGCCAGCAGCCTCCAGGGTCTAGCTTTCTTT. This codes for CASSLQGLAFF.

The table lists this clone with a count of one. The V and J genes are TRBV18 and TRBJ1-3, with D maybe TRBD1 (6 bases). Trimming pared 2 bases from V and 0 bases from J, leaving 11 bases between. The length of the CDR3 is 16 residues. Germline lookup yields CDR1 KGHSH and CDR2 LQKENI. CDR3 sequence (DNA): TGTGCCAGCTCACCAAGGGGGTTCGTCTCTGGAAACACCATATATTTT. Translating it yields CASSPRGFVSGNTIYF.

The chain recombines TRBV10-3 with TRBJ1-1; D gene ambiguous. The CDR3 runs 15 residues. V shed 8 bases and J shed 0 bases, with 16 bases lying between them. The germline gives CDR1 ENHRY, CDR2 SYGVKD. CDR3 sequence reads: CAISGSFLLNTEAFF. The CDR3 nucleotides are TGTGCCATCTCTGGCAGCTTCCTTTTGAACACTGAAGCTTTCTTT.

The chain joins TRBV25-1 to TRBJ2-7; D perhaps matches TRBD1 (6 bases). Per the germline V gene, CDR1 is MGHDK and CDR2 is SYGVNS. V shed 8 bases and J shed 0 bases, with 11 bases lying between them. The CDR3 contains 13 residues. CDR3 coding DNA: TGTGCCAGCGGGGACAAGAGCTCCTACGAGCAGTACTTC. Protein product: CASGDKSSYEQYF.

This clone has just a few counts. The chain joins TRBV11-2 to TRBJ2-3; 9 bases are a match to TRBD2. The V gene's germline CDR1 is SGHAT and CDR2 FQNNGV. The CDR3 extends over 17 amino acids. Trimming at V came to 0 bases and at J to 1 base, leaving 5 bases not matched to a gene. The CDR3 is CASSLDARTSGTDTQYF. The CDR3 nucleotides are TGTGCCAGCAGCTTAGACGCCAGGACTAGCGGCACAGATACGCAGTATTTT.

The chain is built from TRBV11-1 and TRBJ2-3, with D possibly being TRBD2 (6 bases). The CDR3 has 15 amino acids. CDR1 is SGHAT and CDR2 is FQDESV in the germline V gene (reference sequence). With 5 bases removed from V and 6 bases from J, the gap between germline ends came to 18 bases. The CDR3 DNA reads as TGTGCCAGCAGCCCCCGGCCGGGAGCAGGGGATACGCAGTATTTT. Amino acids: CASSPRPGAGDTQYF.

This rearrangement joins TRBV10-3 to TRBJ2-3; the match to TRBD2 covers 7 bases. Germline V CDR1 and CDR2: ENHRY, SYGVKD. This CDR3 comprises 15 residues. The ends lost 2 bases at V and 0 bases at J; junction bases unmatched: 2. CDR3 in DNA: TGTGCCATCAGTGAGGGCGGGAGCAGCACAGATACGCAGTATTTT. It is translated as CAISEGGSSTDTQYF.

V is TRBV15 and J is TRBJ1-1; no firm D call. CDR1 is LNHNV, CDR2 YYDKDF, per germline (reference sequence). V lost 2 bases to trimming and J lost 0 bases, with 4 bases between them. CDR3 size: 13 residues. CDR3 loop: CATSRQVNTEAFF. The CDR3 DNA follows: TGTGCCACCAGCAGACAGGTGAACACTGAAGCTTTCTTT.

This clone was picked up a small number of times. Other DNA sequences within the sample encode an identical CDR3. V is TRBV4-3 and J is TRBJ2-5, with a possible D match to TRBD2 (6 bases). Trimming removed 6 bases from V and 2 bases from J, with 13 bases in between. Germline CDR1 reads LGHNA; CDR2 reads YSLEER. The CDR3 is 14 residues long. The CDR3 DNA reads TGCGCCAGCAGTCTCAGCGGGCTACAAGAGACCCAGTACTTC. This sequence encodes CASSLSGLQETQYF.

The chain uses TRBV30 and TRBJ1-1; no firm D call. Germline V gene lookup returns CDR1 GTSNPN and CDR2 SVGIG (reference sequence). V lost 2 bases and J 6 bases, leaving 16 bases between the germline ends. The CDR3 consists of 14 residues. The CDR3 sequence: CAWSKVRVKAEAFF. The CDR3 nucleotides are TGTGCCTGGAGTAAAGTCCGGGTAAAGGCTGAAGCTTTCTTT. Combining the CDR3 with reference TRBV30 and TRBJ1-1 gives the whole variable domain SQTIHQWPATLVQPVGSPLSLECTVEGTSNPNLYWYRQAAGRGLQLLFYSVGIGQISSEVPQNLSASRPQDRQFILSSKKLLLSDSGFYLCAWSKVRVKAEAFFGQGTRLTVV.

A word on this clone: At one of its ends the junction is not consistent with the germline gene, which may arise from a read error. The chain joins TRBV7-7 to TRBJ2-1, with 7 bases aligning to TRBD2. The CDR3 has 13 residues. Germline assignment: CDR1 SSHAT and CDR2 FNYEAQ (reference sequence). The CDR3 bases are TGTGCTAGCAGCTTAGCGGGTAAAGATGAGCAGTTCTTC. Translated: CASSLAGKDEQFF.

DNA for the CDR3: TGTGCCAGCAGTACGGACAGGGACGCGAGGGAACTGTTTTTT. Protein product: CASSTDRDARELFF. V usage is TRBV2 and J usage is TRBJ1-4; 8 bases are shared with TRBD1. This CDR3 spans 14 amino acids. Trimming took 5 bases from V and 12 from J; bases not matched to a gene: 11. Looked up from germline, CDR1 is SNHLY and CDR2 is FYNNEI. The whole variable domain, remainder taken from reference TRBV2 and TRBJ1-4, is EPEVTQTPSHQVTQMGQEVILRCVPISNHLYFYWYRQILGQKVEFLVSFYNNEISEKSEIFDDQFSVERPDGSNFTLKIRSTKLEDSAMYFCASSTDRDARELFFGSGTQLSVL.

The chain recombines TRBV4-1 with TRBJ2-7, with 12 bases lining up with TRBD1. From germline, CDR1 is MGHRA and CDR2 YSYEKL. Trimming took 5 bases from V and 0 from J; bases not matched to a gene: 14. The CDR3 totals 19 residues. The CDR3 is CASSNDWDRGLPSSYEQYF. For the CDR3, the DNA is TGCGCCAGCAGCAATGATTGGGACAGGGGGCTGCCGAGCTCCTACGAGCAGTACTTC.

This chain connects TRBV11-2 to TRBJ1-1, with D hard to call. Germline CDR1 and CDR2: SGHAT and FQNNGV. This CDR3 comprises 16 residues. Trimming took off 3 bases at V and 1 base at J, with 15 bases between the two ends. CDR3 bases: TGTGCCAGCAGCTTCCCGAAAGTGGTCCAGAACACTGAAGCTTTCTTT. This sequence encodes CASSFPKVVQNTEAFF.

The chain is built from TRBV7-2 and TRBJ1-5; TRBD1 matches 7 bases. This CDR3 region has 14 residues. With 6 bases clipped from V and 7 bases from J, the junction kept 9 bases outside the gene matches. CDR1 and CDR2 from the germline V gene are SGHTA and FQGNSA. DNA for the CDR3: TGTGCCAGCAGACCCGGGACAGCAACCCAGCCCCAGCATTTT. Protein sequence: CASRPGTATQPQHF.

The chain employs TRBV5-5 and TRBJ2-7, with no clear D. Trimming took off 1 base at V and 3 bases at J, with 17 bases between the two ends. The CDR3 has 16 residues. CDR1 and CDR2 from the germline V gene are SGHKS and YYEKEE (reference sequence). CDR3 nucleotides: TGTGCCAGCAGCTTGTTGGTCCTAAGCAACAACTACGAGCAGTACTTC. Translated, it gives CASSLLVLSNNYEQYF.

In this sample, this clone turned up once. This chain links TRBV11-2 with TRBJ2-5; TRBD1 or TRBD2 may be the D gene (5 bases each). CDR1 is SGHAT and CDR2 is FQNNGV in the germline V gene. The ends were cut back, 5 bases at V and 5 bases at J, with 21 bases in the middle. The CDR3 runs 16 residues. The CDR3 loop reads CASSASLGTGQETQYF. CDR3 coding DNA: TGTGCCAGCAGCGCCAGCTTAGGGACCGGGCAGGAGACCCAGTACTTC.

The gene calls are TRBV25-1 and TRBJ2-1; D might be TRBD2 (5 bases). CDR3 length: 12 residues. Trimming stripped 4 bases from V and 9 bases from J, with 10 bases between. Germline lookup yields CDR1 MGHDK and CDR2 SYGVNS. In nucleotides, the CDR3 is TGTGCCAGCAGTGGTGGAGCGGTTGAGCAGTTCTTC. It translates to CASSGGAVEQFF.